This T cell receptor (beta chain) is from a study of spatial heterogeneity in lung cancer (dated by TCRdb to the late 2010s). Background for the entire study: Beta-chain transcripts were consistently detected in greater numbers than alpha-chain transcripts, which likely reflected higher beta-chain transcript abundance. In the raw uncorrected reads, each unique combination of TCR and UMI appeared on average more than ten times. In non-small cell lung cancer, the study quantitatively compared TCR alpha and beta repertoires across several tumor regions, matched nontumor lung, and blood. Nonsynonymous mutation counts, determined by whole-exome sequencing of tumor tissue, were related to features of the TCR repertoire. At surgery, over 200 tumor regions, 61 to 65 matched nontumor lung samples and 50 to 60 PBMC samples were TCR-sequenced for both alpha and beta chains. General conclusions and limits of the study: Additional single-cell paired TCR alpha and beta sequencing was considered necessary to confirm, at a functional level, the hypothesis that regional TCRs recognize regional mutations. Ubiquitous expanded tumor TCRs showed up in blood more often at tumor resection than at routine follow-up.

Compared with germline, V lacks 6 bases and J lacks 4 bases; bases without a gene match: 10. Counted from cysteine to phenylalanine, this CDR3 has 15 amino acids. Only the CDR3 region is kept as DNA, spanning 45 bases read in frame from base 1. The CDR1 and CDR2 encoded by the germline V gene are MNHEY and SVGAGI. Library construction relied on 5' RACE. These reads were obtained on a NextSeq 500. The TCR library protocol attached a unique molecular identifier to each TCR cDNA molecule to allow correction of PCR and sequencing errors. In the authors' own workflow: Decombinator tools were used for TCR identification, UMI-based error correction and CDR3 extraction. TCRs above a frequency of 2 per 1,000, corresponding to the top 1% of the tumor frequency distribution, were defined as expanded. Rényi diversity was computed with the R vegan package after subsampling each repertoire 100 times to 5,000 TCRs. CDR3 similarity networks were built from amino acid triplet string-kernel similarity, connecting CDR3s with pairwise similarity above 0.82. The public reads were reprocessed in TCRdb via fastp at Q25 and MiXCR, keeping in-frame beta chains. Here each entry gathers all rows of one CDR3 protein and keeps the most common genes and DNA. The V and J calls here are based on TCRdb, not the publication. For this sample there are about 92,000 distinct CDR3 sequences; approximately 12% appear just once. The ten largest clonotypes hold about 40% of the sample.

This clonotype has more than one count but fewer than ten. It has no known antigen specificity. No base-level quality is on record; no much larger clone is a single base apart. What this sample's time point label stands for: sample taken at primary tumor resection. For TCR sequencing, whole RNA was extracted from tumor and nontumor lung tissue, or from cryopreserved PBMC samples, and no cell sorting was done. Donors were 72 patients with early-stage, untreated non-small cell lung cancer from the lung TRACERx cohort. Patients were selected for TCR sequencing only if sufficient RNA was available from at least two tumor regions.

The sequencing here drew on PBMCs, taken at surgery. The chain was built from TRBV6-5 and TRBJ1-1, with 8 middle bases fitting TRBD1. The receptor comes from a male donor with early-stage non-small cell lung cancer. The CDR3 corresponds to CASRPPTGVSTEAFF. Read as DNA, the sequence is TGTGCCAGCAGGCCTCCGACAGGGGTAAGCACTGAAGCTTTCTTT.